The subject of this entry is one T cell receptor (beta chain). Its antigen is as yet unknown. At one end the junction does not follow the germline gene, possibly because of a read error. The data are from a study of tumor-infiltrating lymphocytes in primary liver carcinoma. The wider study: Stage T1-T3 N0M0 and a size of about 4.2 to 10 cm characterized the tumors. Productive TCRbeta read counts per sample ran from roughly 3.5 to 7 million and were similar across tissue types.

Co-extraction yielded RNA and DNA from 20-30 mg of unsorted bulk tissue. From about 530 ng total RNA, TCR beta cDNA was generated with a primer in the constant region. ARM-PCR, slightly modified, supplied the TCR beta libraries through three nested multiplex PCR rounds. Each of the first two PCR rounds ran approximately 9 cycles with TRBV1-TRBV30 forward and C-beta reverse primers. TCRdb fed the multiplex PCR reads into MiXCR, producing one record per CDR3 protein. The table includes more than 70,000 distinct CDR3 sequences, about three quarters detected once. Overall study results and limits: Tumor samples exhibited a significantly greater top-250-clone fraction than blood samples (p = 0.039).

Germline-derived CDR1 and CDR2 are SGHAT and FQNNGV. The CDR3 runs to 14 residues. The gene calls are TRBV11-2 and TRBJ2-1; D not certain. The sample taken for sequencing was tumor-adjacent normal liver tissue. The receptor was isolated from a man between 40 and 49 years old with primary liver carcinoma and hepatitis B virus infection. CDR3 sequence reads: CISNLYRLVSEQFF. CDR3 bases: TGTATCAGCAACTTATACCGGCTAGTTAGTGAGCAATTCTTC.